Listed below are T cell receptor beta chains from one sample, sequenced in a study of blood T cell repertoires in COVID-19. TCRdb keeps only in-frame clones here, not all; method: immunoSEQ multiplex PCR. The sample lists about 180,000 clones, approximately 83% occurring once. Sequenced material: peripheral blood. These receptors all stem from a man aged 45 to 65 with active or convalescent COVID-19. CDR3s include the opening cysteine and the closing phenylalanine or tryptophan. The D gene is left open where the match is weak. Only part of the rows carry a size: once, few, many, or a class if the clone is expanded.

>.|TRBV5-6|14|TRBJ2-7|.
CASSLTGKSYEQYF
TGTGCCAGCAGCTTAACAGGGAAATCCTACGAGCAGTACTTC
>.|TRBV6-6|16|TRBJ2-7|TRBD2
CASRGPGTTGSYEQYF
TGTGCCAGCAGGGGCCCCGGGACTACCGGGTCCTACGAGCAGTACTTC
>.|TRBV7-2|15|TRBJ2-7|TRBD2
CASSLFTSGSYEQYF
TGTGCCAGCAGCTTATTCACTAGCGGGTCCTACGAGCAGTACTTC
>.|TRBV6-2/TRBV6-3|14|TRBJ2-5|.
CASSPGTTLGTQYF
TGTGCCAGCAGTCCCGGGACAACTTTGGGGACCCAGTACTTC
>.|TRBV6-5|15|TRBJ2-7|.
CAGGSAETFLSEQYF
TGTGCCGGTGGTTCGGCGGAGACCTTTCTTTCCGAGCAGTACTTC
>.|TRBV7-2|13|TRBJ2-3|.
CASSFPYTDTQYF
TGTGCCAGCAGCTTTCCGTACACAGATACGCAGTATTTT
>few|TRBV27|15|TRBJ2-7|.
CASSLSGASSYEQYF
TGTGCCAGCAGTTTATCTGGGGCTAGCTCCTACGAGCAGTACTTC
>.|TRBV28|14|TRBJ1-5|TRBD1
CASRPTGVRQPQHF
TGTGCCAGCAGACCAACAGGGGTAAGACAGCCCCAGCATTTT
>.|TRBV7-9|14|TRBJ2-1|TRBD2
CASSQSGTSSEQFF
TGTGCCAGCAGCCAATCCGGGACTAGCAGTGAGCAGTTCTTC
>.|TRBV7-9|16|TRBJ2-5|.
CASSSPRGIVQETQYF
TGTGCCAGCAGCTCCCCCCGCGGGATTGTCCAAGAGACCCAGTACTTC
>.|TRBV6-1|13|TRBJ2-5|.
CASSEAQGETQYF
TGTGCCAGCAGTGAAGCCCAGGGAGAGACCCAGTACTTC
>once|TRBV7-2|16|TRBJ1-6|.
CASSLYPSSYNSPLHF
TGTGCCAGCAGCTTGTATCCGAGCTCCTATAATTCACCCCTCCACTTT
>.|TRBV28|16|TRBJ2-4|TRBD2
CASSPWGGSGKNIQYF
TGTGCCAGCAGTCCATGGGGGGGTTCGGGCAAAAACATTCAGTACTTC
>.|TRBV18|14|TRBJ2-2|.
CASSPPAITGELFF
TGTGCCAGCTCACCACCTGCGATCACCGGGGAGCTGTTTTTT
>.|TRBV5-4|13|TRBJ1-1|TRBD1
CASSPQWDSEAFF
TGTGCCAGCAGCCCCCAATGGGACAGTGAAGCTTTCTTT
>once|TRBV28|16|TRBJ2-4|TRBD1
CASSSRTGSGKNIQYF
TGTGCCAGCAGTTCCCGGACAGGGAGTGGCAAAAACATTCAGTACTTC
>.|TRBV30|16|TRBJ2-5|TRBD1
CAWNTGTGGVGETQYF
TGTGCCTGGAACACCGGGACAGGGGGCGTTGGGGAGACCCAGTACTTC
>once|TRBV10-1|15|TRBJ2-7|TRBD1
CASSEGDRGIHEQYF
TGCGCCAGCAGTGAGGGGGACAGGGGGATCCACGAGCAGTACTTC
>.|TRBV12-3/TRBV12-4|12|TRBJ1-2|TRBD1
CASSRDRGGYTF
TGTGCCAGCAGTCGGGACAGGGGTGGCTACACCTTC
>.|TRBV6-4|14|TRBJ2-1|.
CASSETPLGAEQFF
TGTGCCAGCAGTGAAACACCTCTAGGGGCTGAGCAGTTCTTC
>.|TRBV6-1|16|TRBJ1-5|.
CASSEASRNSNQPQHF
TGTGCCAGCAGTGAAGCGTCCAGAAATAGCAATCAGCCCCAGCATTTT
>once|TRBV6-1|14|TRBJ2-1|TRBD2
CASSDASTSDEQFF
TGTGCCAGCAGTGACGCCTCGACTAGCGATGAGCAGTTCTTC
>.|TRBV24-1|17|TRBJ2-1|TRBD1
CATSEGPGQGVYNEQFF
TGTGCCACCAGTGAGGGGCCGGGACAGGGTGTCTACAATGAGCAGTTCTTC
>few|TRBV29-1|13|TRBJ2-3|.
CSVEGQGTDTQYF
TGCAGCGTTGAAGGACAGGGCACAGATACGCAGTATTTT
>.|TRBV5-1|14|TRBJ2-7|TRBD2
CASSPESGVEEQYF
TGCGCCAGCAGCCCAGAGAGCGGGGTTGAAGAGCAGTACTTC
>.|TRBV11-3|13|TRBJ2-1|.
CASSLFQGDEQFF
TGTGCCAGCAGCTTATTTCAAGGGGATGAGCAGTTCTTC
>.|TRBV5-1|13|TRBJ2-7|.
CASSPSTGNEQYF
TGCGCCAGCAGCCCGTCTACAGGGAACGAGCAGTACTTC
>.|TRBV2|12|TRBJ2-7|.
CASSDPSYEQYF
TGTGCCAGCAGTGATCCCAGCTACGAGCAGTACTTC
>once|TRBV30|13|TRBJ1-1|TRBD1
CAWSRDRVTEAFF
TGTGCCTGGAGTCGGGACAGGGTAACTGAAGCTTTCTTT
>.|TRBV7-9|13|TRBJ1-2|.
CASSNQGLSGYTF
TGTGCCAGCAGCAATCAGGGCCTGAGTGGCTACACCTTC
>.|TRBV6-5|15|TRBJ1-1|TRBD1
CASSYPGQLNTEAFF
TGTGCCAGCAGTTACCCGGGACAGTTGAACACTGAAGCTTTCTTT
>.|TRBV5-1|16|TRBJ2-1|TRBD2
CASSLGPSGVGNEQFF
TGCGCCAGCAGCTTGGGTCCTAGCGGGGTGGGCAATGAGCAGTTCTTC
>.|TRBV30|13|TRBJ2-7|.
CAWTKGSGREQYF
TGTGCCTGGACGAAGGGGTCGGGTAGGGAGCAGTACTTC
>.|TRBV14|15|TRBJ2-7|TRBD2
CASSRVQAGNYEQYF
TGTGCCAGCAGCCGGGTTCAAGCGGGGAACTACGAGCAGTACTTC
>.|TRBV5-4|14|TRBJ1-2|.
CASSSGGANYGYTF
TGTGCCAGCAGCTCAGGAGGGGCTAACTATGGCTACACCTTC
>few|TRBV4-2|16|TRBJ2-3|TRBD2
CASSQTGTNQGDTQYF
TGTGCCAGCAGCCAAACCGGGACTAATCAGGGAGATACGCAGTATTTT
>.|TRBV28|16|TRBJ2-1|TRBD1
CASSHRDRGSYNEQFF
TGTGCCAGCAGTCACCGGGACAGGGGCTCCTACAATGAGCAGTTCTTC
>.|TRBV3-1/TRBV3-2|14|TRBJ1-1|.
CASSQDSGNTEAFF
TGTGCCAGCAGCCAAGATTCCGGGAACACTGAAGCTTTCTTT
>.|TRBV6-5|13|TRBJ1-1|.
CASSYGGGTEAFF
TGTGCCAGCAGTTACGGGGGGGGAACTGAAGCTTTCTTT
>.|TRBV19|11|TRBJ2-4|.
CATRAKNIQYF
TGTGCCACCAGAGCCAAAAACATTCAGTACTTC
>few|TRBV3-1/TRBV3-2|14|TRBJ1-6|.
CASSQGQQNSPLHF
TGTGCCAGCAGCCAAGGACAGCAGAATTCACCCCTCCACTTT
>once|TRBV28|14|TRBJ2-1|.
CASSTIGGYNEQFF
TGTGCCAGCAGTACTATCGGTGGCTACAATGAGCAGTTCTTC
>.|TRBV6-6|15|TRBJ1-5|TRBD1
CASSYSGQTGQPQHF
TGTGCCAGCAGTTACTCGGGACAGACGGGACAGCCCCAGCATTTT
>.|TRBV12-3/TRBV12-4|12|TRBJ1-2|TRBD1
CASSRGQGTYTF
TGTGCCAGCAGCCGGGGACAGGGGACCTACACCTTC
>.|TRBV25-1|15|TRBJ1-2|TRBD1
CASSELSGRGYGYTF
TGTGCCAGCAGTGAATTGTCGGGCAGGGGGTACGGCTACACCTTC
>.|TRBV4-1|14|TRBJ1-1|.
CASSQVREEVEAFF
TGCGCCAGCAGCCAAGTTCGGGAGGAAGTTGAAGCTTTCTTT
>.|TRBV29-1|12|TRBJ2-7|.
CSVEDGPYEQYF
TGCAGCGTGGAGGACGGACCCTACGAGCAGTACTTC
>.|TRBV29-1|10|TRBJ1-1|TRBD1
CSALNRGAFF
TGCAGCGCCCTTAACAGGGGGGCTTTCTTT